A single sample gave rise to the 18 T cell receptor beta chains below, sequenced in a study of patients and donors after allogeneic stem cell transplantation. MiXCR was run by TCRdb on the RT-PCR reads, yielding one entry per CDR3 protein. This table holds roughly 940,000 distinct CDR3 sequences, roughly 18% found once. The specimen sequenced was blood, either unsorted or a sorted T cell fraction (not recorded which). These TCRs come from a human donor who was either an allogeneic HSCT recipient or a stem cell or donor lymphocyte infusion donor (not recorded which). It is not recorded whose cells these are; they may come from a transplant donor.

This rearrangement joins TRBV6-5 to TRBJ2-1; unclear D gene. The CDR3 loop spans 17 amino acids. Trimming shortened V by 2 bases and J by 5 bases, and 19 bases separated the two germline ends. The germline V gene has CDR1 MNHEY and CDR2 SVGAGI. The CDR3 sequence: CASSYPPKADANNEQFF. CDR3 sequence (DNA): TGTGCCAGCAGTTACCCTCCGAAGGCCGACGCGAACAATGAGCAGTTCTTC.

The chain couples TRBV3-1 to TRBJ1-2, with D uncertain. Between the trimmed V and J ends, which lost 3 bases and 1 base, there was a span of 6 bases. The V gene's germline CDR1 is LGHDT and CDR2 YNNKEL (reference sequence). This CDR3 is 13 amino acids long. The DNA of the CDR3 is TGTGCCAGCAGCCATTCGAATAACTATGGCTACACCTTC. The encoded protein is CASSHSNNYGYTF.

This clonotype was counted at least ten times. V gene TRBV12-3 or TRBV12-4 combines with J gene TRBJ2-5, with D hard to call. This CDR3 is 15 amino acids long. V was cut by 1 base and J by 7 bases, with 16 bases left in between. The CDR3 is CASSLVGLYTGTQYF. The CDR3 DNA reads TGTGCCAGCAGTTTAGTCGGGCTTTATACGGGGACCCAGTACTTC.

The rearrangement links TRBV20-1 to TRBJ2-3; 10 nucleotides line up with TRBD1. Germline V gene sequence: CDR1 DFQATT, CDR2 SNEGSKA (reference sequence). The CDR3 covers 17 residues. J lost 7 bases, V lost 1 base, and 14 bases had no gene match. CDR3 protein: CSARAGQGTIFYYTQYF. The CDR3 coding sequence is TGCAGTGCTAGAGCGGGACAGGGGACTATTTTCTACTATACGCAGTATTTT.

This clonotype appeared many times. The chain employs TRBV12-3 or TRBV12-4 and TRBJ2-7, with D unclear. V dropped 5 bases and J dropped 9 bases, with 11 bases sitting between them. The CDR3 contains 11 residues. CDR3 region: CASSQTTMQYF. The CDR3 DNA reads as TGTGCCAGCAGTCAAACGACAATGCAGTACTTC.

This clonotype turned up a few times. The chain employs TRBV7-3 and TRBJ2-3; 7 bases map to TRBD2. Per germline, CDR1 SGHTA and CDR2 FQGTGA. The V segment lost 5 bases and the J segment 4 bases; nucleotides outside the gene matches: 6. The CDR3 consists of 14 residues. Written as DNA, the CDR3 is TGTGCCAGCAGCCAGAGACTAGCCCCAGATACGCAGTATTTT. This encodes CASSQRLAPDTQYF.

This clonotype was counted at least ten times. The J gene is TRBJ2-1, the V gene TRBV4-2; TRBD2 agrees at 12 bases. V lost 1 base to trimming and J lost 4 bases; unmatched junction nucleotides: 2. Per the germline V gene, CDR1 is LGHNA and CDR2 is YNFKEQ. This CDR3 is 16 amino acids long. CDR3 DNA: TGTGCCAGCAGCCAAGCTAGCGGGGGGGGGTACAATGAGCAGTTCTTC. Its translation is CASSQASGGGYNEQFF.

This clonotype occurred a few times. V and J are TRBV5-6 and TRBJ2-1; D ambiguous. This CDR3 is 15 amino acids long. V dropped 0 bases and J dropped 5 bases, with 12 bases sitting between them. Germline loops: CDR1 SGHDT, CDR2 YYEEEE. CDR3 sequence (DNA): TGTGCCAGCAGCTTGGGCCAGGTTCGCCACAATGAGCAGTTCTTC. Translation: CASSLGQVRHNEQFF.

The DNA of the CDR3 is TGTGCCAGCAGCCAAGGTACGGGACTAGGGTACAATGAGCAGTTCTTC. Amino acid sequence: CASSQGTGLGYNEQFF. The chain links TRBV3-1 to TRBJ2-1, with TRBD2 identical over 8 bases. J lost 4 bases, V lost 1 base, and 6 bases had no gene match. Germline CDR1 LGHDT, CDR2 YNNKEL (reference sequence). CDR3 length: 16 residues.

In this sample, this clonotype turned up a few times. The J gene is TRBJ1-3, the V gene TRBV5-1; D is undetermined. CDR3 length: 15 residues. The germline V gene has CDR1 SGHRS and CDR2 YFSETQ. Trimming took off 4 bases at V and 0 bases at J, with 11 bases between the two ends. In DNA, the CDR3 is TGCGCCAGCAGCCCGACGGCAAGCTCTGGAAACACCATATATTTT. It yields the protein CASSPTASSGNTIYF.

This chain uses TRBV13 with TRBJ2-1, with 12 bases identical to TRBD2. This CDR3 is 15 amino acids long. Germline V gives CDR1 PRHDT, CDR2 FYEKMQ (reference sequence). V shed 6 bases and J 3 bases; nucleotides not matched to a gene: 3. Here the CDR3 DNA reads TGTGCCAGCAGGGAGGGACTAGCGGGCTACAATGAGCAGTTCTTC. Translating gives CASREGLAGYNEQFF.

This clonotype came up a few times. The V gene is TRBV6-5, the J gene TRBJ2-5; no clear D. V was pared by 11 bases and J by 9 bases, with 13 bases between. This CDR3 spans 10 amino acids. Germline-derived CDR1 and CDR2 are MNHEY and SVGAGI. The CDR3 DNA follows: TGTGCCCGACAAATAAGGGCCCAGTACTTC. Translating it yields CARQIRAQYF.

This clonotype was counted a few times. CDR3: CASSSGGKLAGELFF. CDR3 in DNA: TGTGCCAGCAGTTCGGGGGGCAAGCTGGCCGGGGAGCTGTTTTTT. The chain links TRBV6-2 or TRBV6-3 to TRBJ2-2, with a weak D call TRBD2 (7 bases). Germline values: CDR1 MNHEY, CDR2 SVGEGT. The germline V and J ends were trimmed by 4 bases and 6 bases, with 15 bases remaining between them. This CDR3 spans 15 amino acids.

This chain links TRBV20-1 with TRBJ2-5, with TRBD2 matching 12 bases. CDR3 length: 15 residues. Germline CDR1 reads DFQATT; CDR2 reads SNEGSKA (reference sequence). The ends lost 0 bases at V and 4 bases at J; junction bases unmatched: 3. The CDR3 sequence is CSARDTSGRSETQYF. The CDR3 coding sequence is TGCAGTGCTAGAGATACTAGCGGGAGGTCAGAGACCCAGTACTTC.

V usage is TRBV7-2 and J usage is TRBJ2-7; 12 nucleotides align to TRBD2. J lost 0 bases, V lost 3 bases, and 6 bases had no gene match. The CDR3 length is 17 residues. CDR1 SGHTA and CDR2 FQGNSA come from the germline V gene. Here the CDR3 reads CASSFTRLAGASYEQYF. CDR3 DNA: TGTGCCAGCAGCTTCACTCGACTAGCGGGGGCCTCCTACGAGCAGTACTTC.

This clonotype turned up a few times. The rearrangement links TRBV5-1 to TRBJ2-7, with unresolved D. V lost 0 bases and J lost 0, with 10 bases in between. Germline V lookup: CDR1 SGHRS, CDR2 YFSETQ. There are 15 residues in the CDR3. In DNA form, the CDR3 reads TGCGCCAGCAGCTTGGATGGCCTGAGCTCCTACGAGCAGTACTTC. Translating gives CASSLDGLSSYEQYF.

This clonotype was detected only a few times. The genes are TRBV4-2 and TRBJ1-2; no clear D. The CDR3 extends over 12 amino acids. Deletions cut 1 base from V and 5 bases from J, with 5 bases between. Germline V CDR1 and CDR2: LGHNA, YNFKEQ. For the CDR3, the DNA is TGTGCCAGCAGCCAAGCTAGATATGGCTACACCTTC. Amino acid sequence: CASSQARYGYTF.

CDR3 amino acids: CASSIRTGTGDEKLFF. The DNA for the CDR3 is TGTGCCAGCAGTATCCGAACCGGGACAGGGGATGAAAAACTGTTTTTT. The gene calls are TRBV27 and TRBJ1-4, with 10 bases that match TRBD1. The V gene end was trimmed by 5 bases and the J gene end by 6 bases; junction bases not matched to a gene: 9. Germline CDR1 is MNHEY and CDR2 is SMNVEV (reference sequence). CDR3 length equals 16 residues.